Sequencing of this TCR beta chain was carried out in a study of OX40 agonist ivuxolimab in advanced cancers. Of note for this clone: No antigen is known for it.

Germline V gives CDR1 MNHEY, CDR2 SMNVEV (reference sequence). V dropped 1 base and J dropped 2 bases, with 12 bases sitting between them. The CDR3 is 16 residues long. Overall study findings and caveats: Antigen specificity remained undetermined for the expanded peripheral T cells.

Generated by immunoSEQ multiplex PCR, the TCRdb table keeps only in-frame clones and is missing some. In the table there are 100,000 or so clones, 89% of which are singletons. Cycle 7 day 1, cycle 4 day 1, and baseline were the timepoints at which blood was sampled. The J gene is TRBJ2-1, the V gene TRBV27; D uncertain. The origin of this receptor is an adult with an advanced solid tumor such as melanoma, head and neck, liver or kidney cancer. Material: CD4+ or CD8+ T cells sorted from blood, obtained in a trial of the OX40 agonist ivuxolimab. This CDR3 is CASSLYVMDPYNEQFF. In DNA, the CDR3 is TGTGCCAGCAGTTTATATGTAATGGACCCCTACAATGAGCAGTTCTTC.